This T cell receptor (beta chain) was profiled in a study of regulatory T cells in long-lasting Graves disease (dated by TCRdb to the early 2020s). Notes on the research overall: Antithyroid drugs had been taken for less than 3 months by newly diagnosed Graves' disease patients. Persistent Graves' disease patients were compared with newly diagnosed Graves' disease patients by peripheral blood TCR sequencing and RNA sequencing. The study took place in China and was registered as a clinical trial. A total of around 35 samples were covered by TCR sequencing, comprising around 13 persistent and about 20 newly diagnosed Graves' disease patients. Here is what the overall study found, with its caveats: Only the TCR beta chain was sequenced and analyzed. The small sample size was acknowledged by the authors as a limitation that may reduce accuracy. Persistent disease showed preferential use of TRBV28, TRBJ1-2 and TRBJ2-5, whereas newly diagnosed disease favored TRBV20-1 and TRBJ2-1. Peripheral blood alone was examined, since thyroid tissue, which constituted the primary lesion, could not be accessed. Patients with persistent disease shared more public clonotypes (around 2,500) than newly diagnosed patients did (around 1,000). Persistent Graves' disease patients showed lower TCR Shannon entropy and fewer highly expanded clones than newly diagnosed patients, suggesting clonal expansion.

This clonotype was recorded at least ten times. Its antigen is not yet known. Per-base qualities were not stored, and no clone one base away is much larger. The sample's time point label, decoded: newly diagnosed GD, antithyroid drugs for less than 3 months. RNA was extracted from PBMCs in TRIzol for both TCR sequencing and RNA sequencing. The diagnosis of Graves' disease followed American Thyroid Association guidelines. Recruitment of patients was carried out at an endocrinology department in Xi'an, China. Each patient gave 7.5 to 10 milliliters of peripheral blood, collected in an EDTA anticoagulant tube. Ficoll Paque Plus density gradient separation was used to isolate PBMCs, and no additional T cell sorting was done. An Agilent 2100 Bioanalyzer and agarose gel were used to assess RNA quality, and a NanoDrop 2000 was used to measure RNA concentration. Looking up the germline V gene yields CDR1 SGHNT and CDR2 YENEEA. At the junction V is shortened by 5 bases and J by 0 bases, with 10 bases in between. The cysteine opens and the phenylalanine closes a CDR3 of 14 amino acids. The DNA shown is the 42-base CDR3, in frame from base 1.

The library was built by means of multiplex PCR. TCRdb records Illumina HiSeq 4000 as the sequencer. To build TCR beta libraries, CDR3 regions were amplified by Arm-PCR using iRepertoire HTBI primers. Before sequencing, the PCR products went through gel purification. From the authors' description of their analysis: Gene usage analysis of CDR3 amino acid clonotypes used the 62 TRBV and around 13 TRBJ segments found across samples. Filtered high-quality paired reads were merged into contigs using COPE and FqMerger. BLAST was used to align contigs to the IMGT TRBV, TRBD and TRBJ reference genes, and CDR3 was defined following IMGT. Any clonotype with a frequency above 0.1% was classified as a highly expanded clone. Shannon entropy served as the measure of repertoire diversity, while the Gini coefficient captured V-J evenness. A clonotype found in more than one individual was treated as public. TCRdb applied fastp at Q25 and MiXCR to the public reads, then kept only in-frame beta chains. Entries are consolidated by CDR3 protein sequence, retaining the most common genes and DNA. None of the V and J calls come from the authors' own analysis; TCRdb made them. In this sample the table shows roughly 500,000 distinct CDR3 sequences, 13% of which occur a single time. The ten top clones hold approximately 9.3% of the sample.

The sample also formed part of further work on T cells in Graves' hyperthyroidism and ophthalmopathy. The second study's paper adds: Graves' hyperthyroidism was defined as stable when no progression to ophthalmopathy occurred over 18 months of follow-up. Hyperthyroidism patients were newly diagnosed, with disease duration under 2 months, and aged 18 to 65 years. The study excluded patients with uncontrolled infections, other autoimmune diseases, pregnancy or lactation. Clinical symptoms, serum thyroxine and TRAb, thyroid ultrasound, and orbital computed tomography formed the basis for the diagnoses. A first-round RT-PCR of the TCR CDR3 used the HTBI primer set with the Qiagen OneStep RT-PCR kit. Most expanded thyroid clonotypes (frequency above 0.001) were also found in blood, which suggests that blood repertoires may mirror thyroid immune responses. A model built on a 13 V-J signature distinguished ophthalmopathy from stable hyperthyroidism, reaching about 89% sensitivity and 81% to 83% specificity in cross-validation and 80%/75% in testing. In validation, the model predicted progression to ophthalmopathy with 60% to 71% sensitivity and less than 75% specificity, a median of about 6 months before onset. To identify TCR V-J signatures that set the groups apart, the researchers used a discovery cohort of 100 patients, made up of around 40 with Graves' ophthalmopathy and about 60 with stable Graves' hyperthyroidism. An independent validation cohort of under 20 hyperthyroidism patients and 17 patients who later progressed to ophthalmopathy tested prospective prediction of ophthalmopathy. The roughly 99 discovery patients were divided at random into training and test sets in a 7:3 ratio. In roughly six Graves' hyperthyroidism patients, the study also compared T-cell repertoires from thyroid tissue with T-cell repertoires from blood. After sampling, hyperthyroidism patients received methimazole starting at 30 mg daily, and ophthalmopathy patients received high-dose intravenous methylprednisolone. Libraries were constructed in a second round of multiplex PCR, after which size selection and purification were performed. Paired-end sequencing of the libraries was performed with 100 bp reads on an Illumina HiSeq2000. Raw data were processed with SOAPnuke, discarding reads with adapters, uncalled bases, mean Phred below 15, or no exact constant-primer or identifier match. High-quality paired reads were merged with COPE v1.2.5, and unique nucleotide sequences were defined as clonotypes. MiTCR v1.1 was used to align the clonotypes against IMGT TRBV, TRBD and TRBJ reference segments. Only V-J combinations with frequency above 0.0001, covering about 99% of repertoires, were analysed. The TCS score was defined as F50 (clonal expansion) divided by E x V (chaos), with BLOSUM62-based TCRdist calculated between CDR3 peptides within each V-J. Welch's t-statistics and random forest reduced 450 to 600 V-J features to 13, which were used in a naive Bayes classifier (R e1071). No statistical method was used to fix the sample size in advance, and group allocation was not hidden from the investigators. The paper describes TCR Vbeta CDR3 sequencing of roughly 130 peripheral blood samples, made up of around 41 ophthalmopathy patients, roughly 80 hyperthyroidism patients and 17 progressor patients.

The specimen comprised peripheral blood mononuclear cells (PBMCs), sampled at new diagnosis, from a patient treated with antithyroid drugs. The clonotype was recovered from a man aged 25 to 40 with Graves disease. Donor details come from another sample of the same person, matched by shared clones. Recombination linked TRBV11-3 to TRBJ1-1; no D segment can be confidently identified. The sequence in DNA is TGTGCCAGCAGCCAACGAGGGATGAACACTGAAGCTTTCTTT. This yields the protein CASSQRGMNTEAFF.